Listed below are T cell receptor beta chains from one sample, sequenced in a study of beta chain features in type 1 diabetes. The table came from immunoSEQ multiplex PCR; TCRdb's copy has only in-frame clones and leaves some out. The sample consists of hundreds of thousands of clones, 11% to 15% of them appearing once. The sample consisted of naive CD4+ T cells from blood. These receptors were taken from a young man with type 1 diabetes. Both conserved end residues are part of each CDR3. Each record gives: D gene, J gene, clone size, V gene, CDR3 protein, CDR3 DNA. A D gene is named only where the DNA matches it firmly. Clone size is shown for a subset of rows, as once, few, many or a class of expanded clone.

d_gene: -
j_gene: TRBJ2-6
abundance: -
v_gene: TRBV5-6
CDR3aa: CASRRLDGANVLTF
CDR3nt: TGTGCCAGCAGGAGGCTGGACGGGGCCAACGTCCTGACTTTC

d_gene: -
j_gene: TRBJ1-2
abundance: -
v_gene: TRBV9
CDR3aa: CASSVAPNYGYTF
CDR3nt: TGTGCCAGCAGCGTAGCCCCTAACTATGGCTACACCTTC

d_gene: TRBD2
j_gene: TRBJ2-7
abundance: few
v_gene: TRBV4-2
CDR3aa: CASSRQLAGELDEQYF
CDR3nt: TGTGCCAGCAGCCGCCAACTAGCGGGAGAGCTCGACGAGCAGTACTTC

d_gene: -
j_gene: TRBJ1-3
abundance: -
v_gene: TRBV28
CDR3aa: CASSSGLIGNTIYF
CDR3nt: TGTGCCAGCAGTTCCGGCCTAATTGGAAACACCATATATTTT

d_gene: -
j_gene: TRBJ1-5
abundance: -
v_gene: TRBV30
CDR3aa: CAWAGSSNQPQHF
CDR3nt: TGTGCCTGGGCAGGGTCTAGCAATCAGCCCCAGCATTTT

d_gene: -
j_gene: TRBJ2-5
abundance: -
v_gene: TRBV29-1
CDR3aa: CSSRVAATTQYF
CDR3nt: TGCAGCTCGCGGGTAGCGGCGACGACCCAGTACTTC

d_gene: -
j_gene: TRBJ1-1
abundance: -
v_gene: TRBV6-5
CDR3aa: CASSYDHLMNTEAFF
CDR3nt: TGTGCCAGCAGTTATGACCATCTTATGAACACTGAAGCTTTCTTT

d_gene: -
j_gene: TRBJ2-7
abundance: few
v_gene: TRBV10-3
CDR3aa: CAISPGPATTYEQYF
CDR3nt: TGTGCCATCAGCCCGGGACCGGCAACGACCTACGAGCAGTACTTC

d_gene: -
j_gene: TRBJ1-3
abundance: -
v_gene: TRBV28
CDR3aa: CASSSGRDSGNTIYF
CDR3nt: TGTGCCAGCAGTTCCGGACGGGACTCTGGAAACACCATATATTTT

d_gene: -
j_gene: TRBJ1-4
abundance: -
v_gene: TRBV19
CDR3aa: CASSIRQSNEKLFF
CDR3nt: TGTGCCAGTAGTATTCGGCAGAGTAATGAAAAACTGTTTTTT

d_gene: -
j_gene: TRBJ2-3
abundance: -
v_gene: TRBV4-3
CDR3aa: CASSSGQFTDTQYF
CDR3nt: TGCGCCAGCTCCTCCGGACAGTTCACAGATACGCAGTATTTT

d_gene: TRBD1
j_gene: TRBJ2-5
abundance: few
v_gene: TRBV9
CDR3aa: CASSPSDRGRPKVGETQYF
CDR3nt: TGTGCCAGCAGCCCCTCGGACAGGGGGCGACCCAAGGTTGGCGAGACCCAGTACTTC

d_gene: -
j_gene: TRBJ2-2
abundance: few
v_gene: TRBV5-1
CDR3aa: CASSLGYPETGELFF
CDR3nt: TGCGCCAGCAGCTTGGGTTACCCGGAGACCGGGGAGCTGTTTTTT

d_gene: -
j_gene: TRBJ2-2
abundance: -
v_gene: TRBV10-3
CDR3aa: CAISALGVTGELFF
CDR3nt: TGTGCCATCAGTGCCCTAGGGGTCACCGGGGAGCTGTTTTTT

d_gene: TRBD2
j_gene: TRBJ2-7
abundance: -
v_gene: TRBV7-9
CDR3aa: CASSPKPSGRVYEQYF
CDR3nt: TGTGCCAGCAGCCCGAAGCCTAGCGGGAGGGTCTACGAGCAGTACTTC

d_gene: -
j_gene: TRBJ2-7
abundance: few
v_gene: TRBV5-6
CDR3aa: CASSSTGFSHEQYF
CDR3nt: TGTGCCAGCAGCTCCACAGGGTTCTCCCACGAGCAGTACTTC

d_gene: -
j_gene: TRBJ1-2
abundance: -
v_gene: TRBV9
CDR3aa: CASSVASRDHYGYTF
CDR3nt: TGTGCCAGCAGCGTAGCTAGTAGGGACCACTATGGCTACACCTTC

d_gene: -
j_gene: TRBJ2-7
abundance: -
v_gene: TRBV7-9
CDR3aa: CASSTTGYEQYF
CDR3nt: TGTGCCAGCAGCACGACTGGTTACGAGCAGTACTTC

d_gene: -
j_gene: TRBJ2-1
abundance: few
v_gene: TRBV9
CDR3aa: CASSVLSPPAYNEQFF
CDR3nt: TGTGCCAGCAGCGTATTAAGCCCACCAGCCTACAATGAGCAGTTCTTC

d_gene: -
j_gene: TRBJ2-3
abundance: -
v_gene: TRBV7-2
CDR3aa: CASGGLAYTDTQYF
CDR3nt: TGTGCCAGCGGCGGGCTAGCGTACACAGATACGCAGTATTTT

d_gene: -
j_gene: TRBJ1-4
abundance: -
v_gene: TRBV29-1
CDR3aa: CSVSPSGEKLFF
CDR3nt: TGCAGCGTTTCACCGAGCGGTGAAAAACTGTTTTTT

d_gene: -
j_gene: TRBJ2-4
abundance: few
v_gene: TRBV10-2
CDR3aa: CASSEGRRPSIQYF
CDR3nt: TGCGCCAGCAGTGAAGGCCGCAGGCCCAGCATTCAGTACTTC

d_gene: -
j_gene: TRBJ2-5
abundance: -
v_gene: TRBV28
CDR3aa: CASSSSETQYF
CDR3nt: TGTGCCAGCAGTTCCTCCGAGACCCAGTACTTC

d_gene: -
j_gene: TRBJ1-2
abundance: few
v_gene: TRBV6-1
CDR3aa: CASSVLREDYGYTF
CDR3nt: TGTGCCAGCAGTGTTCTTAGGGAAGACTATGGCTACACCTTC

d_gene: TRBD1
j_gene: TRBJ2-3
abundance: few
v_gene: TRBV5-4
CDR3aa: CASSSRQGTSTDTQYF
CDR3nt: TGTGCCAGCAGCAGCCGACAGGGCACTAGCACAGATACGCAGTATTTT

d_gene: TRBD2
j_gene: TRBJ2-1
abundance: few
v_gene: TRBV10-3
CDR3aa: CAISEFSGRGRSEGNEQFF
CDR3nt: TGTGCCATCAGTGAGTTTAGCGGGAGGGGCCGCAGTGAGGGCAATGAGCAGTTCTTC

d_gene: -
j_gene: TRBJ2-5
abundance: few
v_gene: TRBV5-1
CDR3aa: CASSLAAGKETQYF
CDR3nt: TGCGCCAGCAGCTTAGCGGCTGGAAAAGAGACCCAGTACTTC

d_gene: TRBD2
j_gene: TRBJ2-1
abundance: -
v_gene: TRBV27
CDR3aa: CASSLPDSLAGGPDEQFF
CDR3nt: TGTGCCAGCAGTTTACCCGACTCACTAGCGGGAGGGCCGGATGAGCAGTTCTTC

d_gene: -
j_gene: TRBJ2-7
abundance: -
v_gene: TRBV18
CDR3aa: CASSTGPYEQYF
CDR3nt: TGTGCCAGCTCGACAGGCCCATACGAGCAGTACTTC

d_gene: -
j_gene: TRBJ1-5
abundance: few
v_gene: TRBV7-9
CDR3aa: CASSPEGGVDQPQHF
CDR3nt: TGTGCCAGCAGCCCAGAGGGCGGGGTAGATCAGCCCCAGCATTTT

d_gene: TRBD2
j_gene: TRBJ2-5
abundance: few
v_gene: TRBV4-1
CDR3aa: CASSPPGTSGREETQYF
CDR3nt: TGCGCCAGCAGCCCCCCCGGGACTAGCGGGAGGGAAGAGACCCAGTACTTC

d_gene: TRBD1
j_gene: TRBJ1-6
abundance: few
v_gene: TRBV2
CDR3aa: CASSGQGANNSPLHF
CDR3nt: TGTGCCAGCAGTGGGCAGGGGGCAAATAATTCACCCCTCCACTTT

d_gene: -
j_gene: TRBJ2-7
abundance: few
v_gene: TRBV7-9
CDR3aa: CASTRDTSYEQYF
CDR3nt: TGTGCCAGCACCAGGGACACCTCCTACGAGCAGTACTTC

d_gene: TRBD2
j_gene: TRBJ2-1
abundance: -
v_gene: TRBV4-2
CDR3aa: CASSLREGTSVLSSYNEQFF
CDR3nt: TGTGCCAGCAGCCTCCGAGAAGGGACTAGCGTCCTTAGCTCCTACAATGAGCAGTTCTTC

d_gene: -
j_gene: TRBJ1-2
abundance: -
v_gene: TRBV30
CDR3aa: CAWSVERGLLGYTF
CDR3nt: TGTGCCTGGAGTGTGGAGCGGGGGTTGCTTGGCTACACCTTC

d_gene: -
j_gene: TRBJ2-5
abundance: few
v_gene: TRBV10-3
CDR3aa: CAIAWTLQETQYF
CDR3nt: TGTGCCATCGCGTGGACTTTGCAAGAGACCCAGTACTTC

d_gene: -
j_gene: TRBJ2-5
abundance: -
v_gene: TRBV30
CDR3aa: CAWGKTQYQETQYF
CDR3nt: TGTGCCTGGGGCAAGACACAGTACCAAGAGACCCAGTACTTC

d_gene: TRBD1
j_gene: TRBJ2-5
abundance: -
v_gene: TRBV7-2
CDR3aa: CASSFEGAGTEETQYF
CDR3nt: TGTGCCAGCAGCTTCGAGGGGGCAGGGACGGAAGAGACCCAGTACTTC

d_gene: TRBD1
j_gene: TRBJ1-6
abundance: -
v_gene: TRBV6-5
CDR3aa: CASREITGGAPLHF
CDR3nt: TGTGCCAGCAGAGAAATCACAGGGGGGGCACCCCTCCACTTT

d_gene: -
j_gene: TRBJ1-2
abundance: few
v_gene: TRBV7-2
CDR3aa: CASSNRGGYTF
CDR3nt: TGTGCCAGCAGTAACCGCGGGGGCTACACCTTC

d_gene: -
j_gene: TRBJ2-1
abundance: -
v_gene: TRBV5-4
CDR3aa: CASGGRTGATYNEQFF
CDR3nt: TGTGCCAGCGGGGGGAGAACAGGGGCCACCTACAATGAGCAGTTCTTC

d_gene: TRBD2
j_gene: TRBJ2-1
abundance: few
v_gene: TRBV4-1
CDR3aa: CASSQLGLAGNEQFF
CDR3nt: TGCGCCAGCAGCCAATTGGGACTAGCGGGCAATGAGCAGTTCTTC

d_gene: -
j_gene: TRBJ1-5
abundance: few
v_gene: TRBV2
CDR3aa: CASSGFRDSNQPQHF
CDR3nt: TGTGCCAGCAGTGGCTTCAGGGATAGCAATCAGCCCCAGCATTTT

d_gene: -
j_gene: TRBJ1-2
abundance: few
v_gene: TRBV2
CDR3aa: CASTVIQLTNYGYTF
CDR3nt: TGTGCCAGCACGGTCATTCAGCTGACTAACTATGGCTACACCTTC

d_gene: -
j_gene: TRBJ1-1
abundance: few
v_gene: TRBV25-1
CDR3aa: CASSGTRVDRVNTEAFF
CDR3nt: TGTGCCAGCAGTGGGACTCGCGTCGACAGAGTGAACACTGAAGCTTTCTTT

d_gene: -
j_gene: TRBJ1-1
abundance: -
v_gene: TRBV7-9
CDR3aa: CASSRLGGVNTEAFF
CDR3nt: TGTGCCAGCAGCCGACTTGGGGGCGTGAACACTGAAGCTTTCTTT

d_gene: -
j_gene: TRBJ2-6
abundance: -
v_gene: TRBV15
CDR3aa: CATSRPSWDGGQPTGSGANVLTF
CDR3nt: TGTGCCACCAGCCGACCCTCGTGGGATGGGGGCCAACCGACTGGCTCTGGGGCCAACGTCCTGACTTTC

d_gene: -
j_gene: TRBJ1-4
abundance: few
v_gene: TRBV9
CDR3aa: CASSFRDGGNEKLFF
CDR3nt: TGTGCCAGCAGCTTCCGGGACGGCGGGAATGAAAAACTGTTTTTT

d_gene: -
j_gene: TRBJ2-3
abundance: few
v_gene: TRBV6-9
CDR3aa: CARPTQYF
CDR3nt: TGTGCCAGACCAACGCAGTATTTT

d_gene: TRBD2
j_gene: TRBJ2-1
abundance: -
v_gene: TRBV7-9
CDR3aa: CASSFLADEQFF
CDR3nt: TGTGCCAGCAGCTTTCTAGCGGATGAGCAGTTCTTC

d_gene: TRBD1
j_gene: TRBJ1-1
abundance: -
v_gene: TRBV18
CDR3aa: CASRDSSNTEAFF
CDR3nt: TGTGCCAGCCGGGACAGCTCGAACACTGAAGCTTTCTTT

d_gene: -
j_gene: TRBJ2-5
abundance: few
v_gene: TRBV7-9
CDR3aa: CASSPAQGETQYF
CDR3nt: TGTGCCAGCAGCCCGGCGCAGGGAGAGACCCAGTACTTC

d_gene: TRBD1
j_gene: TRBJ1-1
abundance: -
v_gene: TRBV5-1
CDR3aa: CASSLGTGGTEAFF
CDR3nt: TGCGCCAGCAGCCTTGGGACAGGAGGAACTGAAGCTTTCTTT

d_gene: -
j_gene: TRBJ2-7
abundance: -
v_gene: TRBV9
CDR3aa: CASSVAGDGTYEQYF
CDR3nt: TGTGCCAGCAGCGTAGCGGGGGACGGAACCTACGAGCAGTACTTC